Shown below are 11 T cell receptor beta chains from a single sample sequenced in a study of blood T cell repertoires in COVID-19. This table comes from immunoSEQ multiplex PCR, and its TCRdb copy is limited to in-frame clones, with some not included. Of 150,000 to 200,000 clones listed, roughly 77% are singletons. Sequencing was carried out using PBMCs or T cells enriched from blood (not recorded which). The receptors were sampled from a woman aged 50 to 60 with acute COVID-19.

The chain employs TRBV9 and TRBJ2-1; 9 bases match TRBD2. The germline CDR1 and CDR2 sequences are SGDLS and YYNGEE. The length of the CDR3 is 16 residues. Losses at the gene ends were 1 base for V and 4 bases for J; bases not matched to a gene: 6. DNA for the CDR3: TGTGCCAGCAGCGTAAGGGGTAGCGGGGGTTACAATGAGCAGTTCTTC. It translates to CASSVRGSGGYNEQFF. Supplemented by reference TRBV9 and TRBJ2-1, the full variable domain reads DSGVTQTPKHLITATGQRVTLRCSPRSGDLSVYWYQQSLDQGLQFLIQYYNGEERAKGNILERFSAQQFPDLHSELNLSSLELGDSALYFCASSVRGSGGYNEQFFGPGTRLTVL.

In its sample, this clone was seen a few times. J is TRBJ1-4 and V is TRBV6-2 or TRBV6-3; no reliable D call. The CDR3 contains 12 residues. Germline loops: CDR1 MNHEY, CDR2 SVGEGT. Trimming pared 2 bases from V and 5 bases from J, leaving 3 bases between. The CDR3 loop is CASSYRNEKLFF. In nucleotides, the CDR3 is TGTGCCAGCAGTTACCGGAATGAAAAACTGTTTTTT.

The V gene is TRBV5-1, the J gene TRBJ2-1; D call uncertain. The CDR3 consists of 15 residues. CDR1 and CDR2 from the germline V gene are SGHRS and YFSETQ. Trimming took 0 bases from V and 4 from J, leaving 11 bases between them. The CDR3 sequence is CASSLDANSYNEQFF. The CDR3 region has the DNA TGCGCCAGCAGCTTGGACGCTAATTCTTACAATGAGCAGTTCTTC.

The chain joins TRBV7-2 to TRBJ2-5; 11 nucleotides line up with TRBD2. The CDR3 sequence is 12 residues long. The junction had 3 bases not matched to a gene; V was cut back by 8 bases and J by 7 bases. Germline V lookup: CDR1 SGHTA, CDR2 FQGNSA. The CDR3: CASGLAGGTQYF. Written as DNA, the CDR3 is TGTGCCAGCGGGCTAGCGGGGGGGACCCAGTACTTC.

The V gene is TRBV25-1, the J gene TRBJ2-3; 7 bases are shared with TRBD1. The J segment lost 4 bases and the V segment lost 5 bases, leaving 6 bases of the junction unmatched. Germline CDR1 MGHDK, CDR2 SYGVNS. The CDR3 runs 14 residues. The CDR3 coding sequence is TGTGCCAGCAGTCCCCGACAGGGAGCAGATACGCAGTATTTT. Translating it yields CASSPRQGADTQYF.

The chain is built from TRBV28 and TRBJ1-6, with D perhaps TRBD1 (6 bases). The CDR3 has 13 amino acids. CDR1 and CDR2 (germline): MDHEN, SYDVKM. With 6 bases removed from V and 6 bases from J, the gap between germline ends came to 9 bases. The chain's CDR3 is CASRDSPNSPLHF. CDR3 sequence (DNA): TGTGCCAGCAGGGACAGCCCTAATTCACCCCTCCACTTT. The whole variable domain, remainder taken from reference TRBV28 and TRBJ1-6, is DVKVTQSSRYLVKRTGEKVFLECVQDMDHENMFWYRQDPGLGLRLIYFSYDVKMKEKGDIPEGYSVSREKKERFSLILESASTNQTSMYLCASRDSPNSPLHFGNGTRLTVT.

This clone was observed once. The chain combines TRBV2 with TRBJ1-2, with 7 bases matching TRBD1. V was clipped by 4 bases and J by 2 bases; unmatched bases: 4. The CDR3 runs to 14 residues. Germline lookup yields CDR1 SNHLY and CDR2 FYNNEI. Here the CDR3 DNA reads TGTGCCAGCAGTGCAACAGGGGTAAACTATGGCTACACCTTC. This sequence encodes CASSATGVNYGYTF.

The rearrangement joins TRBV28 to TRBJ1-2, with 10 bases aligning to TRBD1. The CDR3 is made up of 14 amino acids. Germline V gene sequence: CDR1 MDHEN, CDR2 SYDVKM. J gave up 4 bases and V 5 bases, and 4 bases lay outside the gene matches. The CDR3 nucleotides are TGTGCCAGCAGTCCGGGACAGGGGTTCTATGGCTACACCTTC. It yields the protein CASSPGQGFYGYTF.

V gene TRBV12-3 or TRBV12-4 combines with J gene TRBJ1-6; a weak D match, TRBD1 (5 bases). V lost 5 bases to trimming and J lost 10 bases, with 12 bases between them. The CDR3 runs 13 residues. The CDR3 loop reads CASSLDAGSPLHF. The CDR3 nucleotides read TGTGCCAGCAGTCTGGACGCAGGGTCACCCCTCCACTTT.

This chain joins TRBV29-1 and TRBJ2-1; the D is unclear. The CDR3 loop spans 15 amino acids. V was trimmed by 2 bases and J by 0 bases, leaving 11 bases between them. Germline V CDR1 and CDR2: SQVTM, ANQGSEA. The CDR3 sequence: CSVELPQHSYNEQFF. In DNA form, the CDR3 reads TGCAGCGTTGAACTACCACAGCACTCCTACAATGAGCAGTTCTTC.

V gene TRBV4-3 combines with J gene TRBJ2-2, with TRBD2 identical over 15 bases. From germline, CDR1 is LGHNA and CDR2 YSLEER. With V trimmed by 4 bases and J by 0 bases, 6 bases remained unmatched. The CDR3 totals 19 residues. This chain's CDR3 is CASSPGLAGGFANTGELFF. The CDR3 DNA follows: TGCGCCAGCAGCCCGGGACTAGCGGGGGGATTCGCGAACACCGGGGAGCTGTTTTTT.